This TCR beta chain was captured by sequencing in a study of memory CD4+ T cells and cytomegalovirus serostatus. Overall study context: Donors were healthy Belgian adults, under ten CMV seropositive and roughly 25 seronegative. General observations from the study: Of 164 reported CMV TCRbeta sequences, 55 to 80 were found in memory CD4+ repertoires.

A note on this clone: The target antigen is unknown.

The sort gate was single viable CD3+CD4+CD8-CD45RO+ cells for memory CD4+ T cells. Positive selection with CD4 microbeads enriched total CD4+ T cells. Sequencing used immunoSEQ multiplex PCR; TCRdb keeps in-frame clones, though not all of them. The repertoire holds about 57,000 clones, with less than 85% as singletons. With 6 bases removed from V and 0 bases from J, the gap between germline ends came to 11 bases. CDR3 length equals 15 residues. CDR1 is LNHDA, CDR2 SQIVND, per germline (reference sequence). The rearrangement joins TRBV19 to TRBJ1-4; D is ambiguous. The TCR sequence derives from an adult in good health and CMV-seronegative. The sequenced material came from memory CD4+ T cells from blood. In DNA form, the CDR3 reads TGTGCCAGTAGCCCCCGGGGTACAACTAATGAAAAACTGTTTTTT. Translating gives CASSPRGTTNEKLFF.